The rows below give T cell receptor beta chains drawn from one sample of a study of T cells in Graves' hyperthyroidism and ophthalmopathy. TCRdb fed the multiplex PCR reads into MiXCR, producing one record per CDR3 protein. The data show roughly 500,000 distinct CDR3 sequences, about 46% seen once. The sequenced material came from peripheral blood or thyroid tissue (not recorded which). These receptors originate from an adult woman with Graves' disease, either hyperthyroidism or ophthalmopathy (not recorded which). Both conserved end residues are part of each CDR3. D genes are given only for firm matches. Not all rows give a size; the values are once, few, many and, for expanded clones, a class.

many	NA	TRBV6-1	TRBJ2-5	CASTPPGRETQYF	TGTGCCAGCACCCCCCCGGGCCGAGAGACCCAGTACTTC
few	NA	TRBV12-3/TRBV12-4	TRBJ1-5	CASRLKGPQHF	TGTGCCAGCAGGCTCAAGGGGCCCCAGCATTTT
many	NA	TRBV28	TRBJ1-2	CASSPGSGLGGYTF	TGTGCCAGCAGTCCAGGGTCGGGGCTAGGTGGCTACACCTTC
few	TRBD1	TRBV18	TRBJ1-5	CASGQAGQPQHF	TGTGCCAGCGGACAGGCTGGTCAGCCCCAGCATTTT
many	TRBD1	TRBV27	TRBJ1-6	CASRGTGRGSPLHF	TGTGCCAGCAGGGGGACAGGGCGAGGGTCACCCCTCCACTTT
NA	NA	TRBV11-2	TRBJ2-2	CASSPFSGELFF	TGTGCCAGCAGCCCATTTTCAGGGGAGCTGTTTTTT
many	NA	TRBV6-5	TRBJ1-1	CASQAPVNTEAFF	TGTGCCAGCCAGGCCCCGGTGAACACTGAAGCTTTCTTT
NA	NA	TRBV29-1	TRBJ2-7	CSVEGVRAYEQYF	TGCAGCGTTGAAGGGGTGAGAGCCTACGAGCAGTACTTC
NA	TRBD1	TRBV10-2	TRBJ2-7	CASKKGQGLYEQYF	TGCGCCAGCAAAAAGGGACAGGGTCTCTACGAGCAGTACTTC
NA	NA	TRBV19	TRBJ2-7	CASSIGAQREQYF	TGTGCCAGTAGTATAGGCGCACAGAGGGAGCAGTACTTC
few	TRBD1	TRBV7-2	TRBJ2-7	CASSFLAPGQIYF	TGTGCCAGCAGCTTCCTGGCTCCGGGACAGATTTACTTC
NA	TRBD1	TRBV15	TRBJ1-1	CATVGQGATEAFF	TGTGCCACGGTGGGACAGGGGGCCACTGAAGCTTTCTTT
NA	TRBD1	TRBV29-1	TRBJ2-5	CSVEEELAGTGGYQETQYF	TGCAGCGTTGAAGAAGAGTTGGCCGGGACAGGGGGATACCAAGAGACCCAGTACTTC
many	NA	TRBV7-2	TRBJ1-5	CASSVGLREPQHF	TGTGCCAGCAGCGTAGGATTGAGGGAGCCCCAGCATTTT
NA	TRBD1	TRBV15	TRBJ2-5	CATSRDRETSGTGVGETQYF	TGTGCCACCAGCAGAGATAGAGAGACCAGCGGGACAGGGGTCGGGGAGACCCAGTACTTC
NA	NA	TRBV28	TRBJ2-7	CASALLAETYEQYF	TGTGCCAGCGCGCTTTTAGCGGAAACCTACGAGCAGTACTTC
once	NA	TRBV7-2	TRBJ2-5	CASSPSPRETQYF	TGTGCCAGCAGCCCTTCCCCTCGGGAGACCCAGTACTTC
NA	NA	TRBV7-9	TRBJ1-4	CASSTATAREEKLFF	TGTGCCAGCTCCACTGCGACAGCCCGAGAGGAAAAACTGTTTTTT
many	NA	TRBV6-2/TRBV6-3	TRBJ1-2	CASRGSSKSYGYTF	TGTGCCAGCAGAGGATCTTCCAAGTCTTATGGCTACACCTTC
many	NA	TRBV7-2	TRBJ2-7	CASSPIAGGGRYEQYF	TGTGCCAGCAGCCCGATCGCAGGGGGGGGGAGGTACGAGCAGTACTTC
many	NA	TRBV20-1	TRBJ1-1	CSARNRRNTEAFF	TGCAGTGCTAGAAATCGCCGGAACACTGAAGCTTTCTTT
many	NA	TRBV12-3/TRBV12-4	TRBJ2-7	CASTLGGTFYEQYF	TGTGCCAGCACCTTGGGCGGGACCTTTTACGAGCAGTACTTC
NA	NA	TRBV2	TRBJ2-2	CASSEAGRPNTGELFF	TGTGCCAGCAGTGAAGCAGGGAGGCCTAACACCGGGGAGCTGTTTTTT
NA	NA	TRBV7-6	TRBJ2-2	CASSSTQGGELFF	TGTGCCAGCAGCTCGACCCAAGGCGGGGAGCTGTTTTTT